This TCR beta chain comes out of a study of control samples from healthy donors and cancer patients. Here immunoSEQ multiplex PCR was the method, and the copy in TCRdb shows in-frame clones only, minus some. The table lists approximately 100,000 clones, roughly 92% of them singletons, with around 3% in the top ten. Germline values: CDR1 SGHRS, CDR2 YFSETQ. CDR3 length: 15 amino acids. V was clipped by 4 bases and J by 9 bases; unmatched bases: 12. The V gene is TRBV5-1, the J gene TRBJ2-7; 11 nucleotides agree with TRBD1. The clonotype originates from a human donor in good health. The donor label of this sample is uncertain. Sequencing used blood. CDR3 nucleotides: TGCGCCAGCAGCCCCACATTGGACAGGGGGCTAGGGCAGTACTTC. Translated, it gives CASSPTLDRGLGQYF.